Sequencing of this TCR beta chain was carried out in a study of T-cell reconstitution after alpha-beta-depleted transplantation in children. The CDR3 length is 18 residues. V shed 3 bases, J shed 6 bases, and the junction held 12 bases outside the gene matches. Germline CDR1 is SGHRS and CDR2 is YFSETQ. TCRbeta library construction was performed incorporating unique molecular identifiers. TCRdb reanalysed the PCR reads using MiXCR and keeps one entry per CDR3 protein. The table shows roughly 570,000 distinct CDR3 sequences, with roughly 27% occurring only once. This clonotype has more than one count but fewer than ten. Its antigen is as yet unknown. Study-wide results and caveats: Approximately two months post-transplant, alpha-beta T cells reportedly originated from several hundred expanded graft clones.

The starting material was PBMCs, obtained before TCRalphabeta/CD19-depleted stem cell transplant. The J gene is TRBJ2-1, the V gene TRBV5-1; 13 nucleotides match TRBD2. This TCR was recovered from a boy less than two years old with Wiskott-Aldrich syndrome, due to receive a stem cell transplant. The CDR3 DNA follows: TGCGCCAGCAGCTCCGGACTAGCGGGAGCCAACATATTCAATGAGCAGTTCTTC. This sequence encodes CASSSGLAGANIFNEQFF.